The source of this T cell receptor beta chain is a study of beta chain features in type 1 diabetes. Points from the study as a whole: TCRB CDR3s were moderately but significantly shorter in Type 1 diabetes patients in all four CD4+ subsets.

The investigators reverse transcribed all of the isolated RNA, so they sequenced expressed TCRB transcripts. Measured with immunoSEQ multiplex PCR; TCRdb has only the in-frame clones, and not every one. The sample carries under 850,000 clones, 10% to 15% recorded once. Trimming stripped 7 bases from V and 0 bases from J, with 13 bases between. The CDR3 runs 15 residues. CDR1 and CDR2 from the germline V gene are MNHEY and SMNVEV (reference sequence). This clone has only a few counts. The antigen is undetermined. This receptor was identified in a man between 18 and 35 years old with type 1 diabetes. Input material: naive CD4+ T cells from blood. V usage is TRBV27 and J usage is TRBJ2-1; D gene uncertain. CDR3 region: CASNDHPSSYNEQFF. The CDR3 DNA sequence: TGTGCCAGCAATGACCATCCGAGCTCCTACAATGAGCAGTTCTTC.